This TCR beta chain was sequenced in a study of blood T cell repertoires in COVID-19. About the study: Material from acute and convalescent COVID-19 was sourced from the United States, Italy and Spain. The analysed material was cDNA or gDNA that came from T cells, B-cell-depleted T cells, or PBMCs.

Looked up from germline, CDR1 is MDHEN and CDR2 is SYDVKM. The CDR3 has 12 residues. The germline V and J ends were trimmed by 6 bases and 8 bases, with 13 bases remaining between them. In the authors' workflow: Amplified reference gene primers provided the basis for estimating nucleated cell counts. Data came from immunoSEQ multiplex PCR; TCRdb stores just in-frame clones and leaves some out. For V, J and clone size, that table is used; D and trimming come from the DNA. The sample lists a few hundred thousand clones; around 83% were seen once. This rearrangement joins TRBV28 to TRBJ1-2, with D possibly being TRBD1 (6 bases). This TCR was sampled from a woman aged 50 to 65 with acute or convalescent COVID-19. The material sequenced was peripheral blood. The CDR3 loop is CASSSPRGGYTF. The CDR3 region has the DNA TGTGCCAGCAGCTCTCCAAGGGGGGGCTACACCTTC.